The T cell receptor beta chain under discussion was sequenced for a study of CD8 T cells in Susac syndrome. Trimming at V came to 3 bases and at J to 8 bases, leaving 3 bases not matched to a gene. The CDR3 covers 12 residues. Germline loops: CDR1 GTSNPN, CDR2 SVGIG (reference sequence). RNA was extracted with the RNeasy kit, and a quantity of roughly 0.5 to 1 ug was reverse transcribed using random hexamers. Amplification of the TCR beta CDR3 was carried out by immunoSEQ multiplex PCR, which spanned a total of 54 Vbeta and 13 Jbeta segments. TCRdb re-called the immunoSEQ multiplex PCR reads through MiXCR, storing one row per CDR3 protein. The repertoire includes some 200,000 distinct CDR3 sequences, roughly 95% of them detected once, and 0.1% sits in the top ten.

The sample was CD4+ T cells from PBMCs. The V gene is TRBV30, the J gene TRBJ1-4; 7 positions agree with TRBD1. The TCR was taken from a human donor in good health. CDR3 sequence reads: CAWSTGEEKLFF. The CDR3 DNA sequence: TGTGCCTGGAGCACAGGGGAGGAAAAACTGTTTTTT.